Below are 2 T cell receptor beta chains sequenced from a single sample in a study of T cells expressing NK-cell markers. One entry per CDR3 protein, without DNA, is what TCRdb gives after re-calling the 5' RACE reads. The sample includes about 260,000 distinct CDR3 sequences. Sequenced sample: blood T cells: a sorted CD56 or NKG2C T cell subset, CD4+ or CD8+ T cells, or bulk PBMC T cells (not recorded which). These receptors were taken from a woman between 18 and 69 years old in good health.

This sequence joins TRBV12-3 or TRBV12-4 and TRBJ1-3. This CDR3 is built from 15 residues. CDR3 protein: CASSFYSDSGNTIYF.

The rearrangement joins TRBV24-1 to TRBJ1-5. CDR3 size: 13 residues. The germline V gene encodes CDR1 KGHDR and CDR2 SFDVKD. The CDR3 loop is CATSEFGNQPQHF.